This T cell receptor beta chain comes out of a study of blood T cell repertoires in COVID-19. Authors' methods: How many nucleated cells were present was estimated from reference gene primer amplification. Clones were sequenced by immunoSEQ multiplex PCR, and TCRdb holds only the in-frame ones, with some missing. V, J and clone size reflect that table, while D and trimming were determined from the DNA. The sample lists roughly 150,000 clones; approximately 90% were seen once. V was clipped by 0 bases and J by 2 bases, with 10 bases between them. In germline, CDR1 is SGHTA, CDR2 FQGTGA. This CDR3 has 15 residues.

The sequencing sample was made of peripheral blood. V gene TRBV7-3 combines with J gene TRBJ2-5, with D hard to call. The sequence was obtained from a man aged 45-65 years who had recovered from COVID-19. The CDR3 sequence: CASSLTFQTQETQYF. CDR3 DNA sequence: TGTGCCAGCAGCTTAACGTTCCAGACACAAGAGACCCAGTACTTC.